The rows below give T cell receptor beta chains drawn from one sample of a study of cytomegalovirus exposure and HLA in healthy donors. Repertoires were generated with immunoSEQ multiplex PCR, while TCRdb's copy carries only in-frame clones and drops some. Of roughly 190,000 clones listed, around 80% are singletons. Material for sequencing was PBMCs. Source of these receptors: a woman younger than 35 in good health and CMV-seronegative. Both conserved end residues are part of each CDR3. D genes are given only for firm matches. The size of a clone is reported for some rows only, either as once, few or many, or as a class for expanded clones.

clone size,V gene,J gene,D gene,CDR3 DNA,CDR3 protein
.,TRBV28,TRBJ2-7,TRBD1,TGTGCCAGTTTCAAGGGCGGGACAGGCCCCCTCTACGAGCAGTACTTC,CASFKGGTGPLYEQYF
.,TRBV19,TRBJ1-5,.,TGTGCCAGTAGTATAGTCGATCAGCCCCAGCATTTT,CASSIVDQPQHF
.,TRBV7-2,TRBJ2-7,.,TGTGCCAGCAGCTCCCAGGGTGGGGCTTCCTACGAGCAGTACTTC,CASSSQGGASYEQYF
.,TRBV28,TRBJ1-5,.,TGTGCCAGCAGTTTGGGGGGAAGCAATCAGCCCCAGCATTTT,CASSLGGSNQPQHF
many,TRBV2,TRBJ2-7,.,TGTGCCACCTCGGGTGTTTACGAGCAGTACTTC,CATSGVYEQYF
.,TRBV5-6,TRBJ2-7,TRBD2,TGTGCCAGCAGCTTTGTGAGCGGGGCCTACGAGCAGTACTTC,CASSFVSGAYEQYF
.,TRBV7-9,TRBJ2-3,.,TGTGCCAGCAGCTCAAAGAAACACACAGATACGCAGTATTTT,CASSSKKHTDTQYF
.,TRBV7-2,TRBJ2-1,.,TGTGCCAGCAGCTTGTTAGCTGCATTCGATGAGCAGTTCTTC,CASSLLAAFDEQFF
.,TRBV9,TRBJ2-6,.,TGTGCCAGCAGCGTAGGCGACTCTGGGGCCAACGTCCTGACTTTC,CASSVGDSGANVLTF
.,TRBV9,TRBJ1-1,.,TGTGCCAGCAGCCCGGGGGGGGGCCGGACTGAAGCTTTCTTT,CASSPGGGRTEAFF
.,TRBV5-6,TRBJ2-5,.,TGTGCCAGCAGCTCTCGCAGGGGTGTAGTGACTGAGACCCAGTACTTC,CASSSRRGVVTETQYF
few,TRBV9,TRBJ1-2,.,TGTGCCAGCAGCGCCGAGGTTAGCGGCTACACCTTC,CASSAEVSGYTF
once,TRBV4-3,TRBJ1-2,TRBD1,TGCGCCAGCAGCCAAGGGACAGGGGGCGCCTCGGGCTACACCTTC,CASSQGTGGASGYTF